The rows below give T cell receptor beta chains drawn from one sample of a study of T-cell reconstitution after alpha-beta-depleted transplantation in children. Using its own MiXCR run on the PCR reads, TCRdb lists one record per CDR3 protein. The table includes more than 300,000 distinct CDR3 sequences, about 16% detected once. Sequences were derived from PBMCs, mostly from graft donor cells, sampled 360 days after TCRalphabeta/CD19-depleted stem cell transplant. The receptors were gathered from a male patient aged 2 to 9 who had a stem cell transplant for acute lymphoblastic leukemia, so the T cells may come from the graft donor. CDR3s include the opening cysteine and the closing phenylalanine or tryptophan. D genes are given only for firm matches. Clone size is shown for a subset of rows, as once, few, many or a class of expanded clone.

v_call: TRBV5-5
d_call: .
clone_size: few
j_call: TRBJ2-3
cdr3_nt: TGTGCCAGCAGCTTGGACTGGGGCACAGATACGCAGTATTTT
cdr3_aa: CASSLDWGTDTQYF

v_call: TRBV5-1
d_call: .
clone_size: many
j_call: TRBJ2-1
cdr3_nt: TGCGCCAGCAGCAACCCAACGGGCAATGAGCAGTTCTTC
cdr3_aa: CASSNPTGNEQFF

v_call: TRBV7-2
d_call: .
clone_size: few
j_call: TRBJ2-1
cdr3_nt: TGTGCCAGCAGCTCCCTGACTGCCGCACTCAATGAGCAGTTCTTC
cdr3_aa: CASSSLTAALNEQFF

v_call: TRBV12-3/TRBV12-4
d_call: .
clone_size: .
j_call: TRBJ1-6
cdr3_nt: TGTGCCAGCAGTTTATTGTGGGGGACCGATAATTCACCCCTCCACTTT
cdr3_aa: CASSLLWGTDNSPLHF

v_call: TRBV27
d_call: .
clone_size: .
j_call: TRBJ1-1
cdr3_nt: TGTGCCAGCAGTTTATCGGGGACGCTCCTCTCATCGAACACTGAAGCTTTCTTT
cdr3_aa: CASSLSGTLLSSNTEAFF

v_call: TRBV6-5
d_call: .
clone_size: few
j_call: TRBJ1-6
cdr3_nt: TGTGCCAGCAGTTACTCGGGGTCCTATAATTCACCCCTCCACTTT
cdr3_aa: CASSYSGSYNSPLHF

v_call: TRBV15
d_call: .
clone_size: .
j_call: TRBJ2-3
cdr3_nt: TGTGCCACCAGCAGAGACCCTAGGGGGGATACGCAGTATTTT
cdr3_aa: CATSRDPRGDTQYF

v_call: TRBV14
d_call: .
clone_size: few
j_call: TRBJ2-2
cdr3_nt: TGTGCCAGCAGCTCCACGAGGGACATTAACACCGGGGAGCTGTTTTTT
cdr3_aa: CASSSTRDINTGELFF

v_call: TRBV9
d_call: TRBD1
clone_size: few
j_call: TRBJ2-1
cdr3_nt: TGTGCCAGCAGCGTAGATGGACAGGTAATCGAGCAGTTCTTC
cdr3_aa: CASSVDGQVIEQFF

v_call: TRBV4-1
d_call: TRBD2
clone_size: .
j_call: TRBJ2-2
cdr3_nt: TGCGCCAGCAGCCAAGATTGGCGGGAGTACACCGGGGAGCTGTTTTTT
cdr3_aa: CASSQDWREYTGELFF

v_call: TRBV11-2
d_call: TRBD2
clone_size: few
j_call: TRBJ2-3
cdr3_nt: TGTGCCAGCAGCTCACGCGGACTAGCGGGAGATACGCAGTATTTT
cdr3_aa: CASSSRGLAGDTQYF

v_call: TRBV12-3/TRBV12-4
d_call: TRBD1
clone_size: few
j_call: TRBJ1-6
cdr3_nt: TGTGCCAGCAAGACATACAGGGGTAATTCACCCCTCCACTTT
cdr3_aa: CASKTYRGNSPLHF

v_call: TRBV28
d_call: .
clone_size: .
j_call: TRBJ2-7
cdr3_nt: TGTGCCAGCAGTTTATCCGCAGGGGTCGGCCTCTACGAGCAGTACTTC
cdr3_aa: CASSLSAGVGLYEQYF

v_call: TRBV27
d_call: .
clone_size: many
j_call: TRBJ2-7
cdr3_nt: TGTGCCAGCATGAATCGGGTCTACGAGCAGTACTTC
cdr3_aa: CASMNRVYEQYF

v_call: TRBV5-1
d_call: .
clone_size: few
j_call: TRBJ2-1
cdr3_nt: TGCGCCAGCAGCGTCCAGAGGGATGAGCAGTTCTTC
cdr3_aa: CASSVQRDEQFF

v_call: TRBV4-1
d_call: .
clone_size: .
j_call: TRBJ2-3
cdr3_nt: TGCGCCAGCAGCCAGGAAATCAGGGGCACAGATACGCAGTATTTT
cdr3_aa: CASSQEIRGTDTQYF

v_call: TRBV20-1
d_call: TRBD2
clone_size: few
j_call: TRBJ2-1
cdr3_nt: TGCAGTGCTAGGGGCCTGGGCGGGAGTTCAAATGAGCAGTTCTTC
cdr3_aa: CSARGLGGSSNEQFF

v_call: TRBV7-9
d_call: TRBD2
clone_size: .
j_call: TRBJ2-7
cdr3_nt: TGTGCCAGCAGCCCTACTACTAGCGGGGCACCCTACGAGCAGTACTTC
cdr3_aa: CASSPTTSGAPYEQYF

v_call: TRBV5-1
d_call: .
clone_size: many
j_call: TRBJ2-7
cdr3_nt: TGCGCCAGCAGCTTGGAAGCGGACTACGAGCAGTACTTC
cdr3_aa: CASSLEADYEQYF

v_call: TRBV4-3
d_call: .
clone_size: .
j_call: TRBJ2-7
cdr3_nt: TGCGCCAGCAGCCCCCTCTTTGGGGGGTACTACGAGCAGTACTTC
cdr3_aa: CASSPLFGGYYEQYF

v_call: TRBV4-3
d_call: .
clone_size: few
j_call: TRBJ2-5
cdr3_nt: TGCGCCAGCAGCCAAGATCTCGGATCCCCAGGGGCCCAGTACTTC
cdr3_aa: CASSQDLGSPGAQYF

v_call: TRBV30
d_call: .
clone_size: .
j_call: TRBJ2-3
cdr3_nt: TGTGCCTGGAGTGCCAGGCAAGATACGCAGTATTTT
cdr3_aa: CAWSARQDTQYF

v_call: TRBV4-3
d_call: .
clone_size: .
j_call: TRBJ1-1
cdr3_nt: TGCGCCAGCAGCCAAGCCCCACACCGGGACACGTACACTGAAGCTTTCTTT
cdr3_aa: CASSQAPHRDTYTEAFF

v_call: TRBV4-2
d_call: TRBD1
clone_size: many
j_call: TRBJ2-7
cdr3_nt: TGTGCCAGCAGCCACGACAGGGGTTACGAGCAGTACTTC
cdr3_aa: CASSHDRGYEQYF

v_call: TRBV4-2
d_call: .
clone_size: few
j_call: TRBJ1-2
cdr3_nt: TGTGCCAGCAGCCCGTCAACAGGGTTCGGCTACACCTTC
cdr3_aa: CASSPSTGFGYTF

v_call: TRBV15
d_call: .
clone_size: many
j_call: TRBJ2-3
cdr3_nt: TGTGCCACCAGCAGAGATCGGCGTGTCTGGGCAGATACGCAGTATTTT
cdr3_aa: CATSRDRRVWADTQYF

v_call: TRBV20-1
d_call: TRBD2
clone_size: few
j_call: TRBJ2-2
cdr3_nt: TGCGCTTTTAGCGATAGCGGGGCCTTTAACACCGGGGAGCTGTTTTTT
cdr3_aa: CAFSDSGAFNTGELFF

v_call: TRBV12-3/TRBV12-4
d_call: .
clone_size: .
j_call: TRBJ2-5
cdr3_nt: TGTGCCAGCAGTCGCCTCCCGCGGGGCCTCCTGAGGGTAGTTCAAGAGACCCAGTACTTC
cdr3_aa: CASSRLPRGLLRVVQETQYF

v_call: TRBV29-1
d_call: TRBD2
clone_size: many
j_call: TRBJ2-1
cdr3_nt: TGCAGCGCTGCCGGACTAGCGGAGTCCAATGAGCAGTTCTTC
cdr3_aa: CSAAGLAESNEQFF

v_call: TRBV7-9
d_call: .
clone_size: few
j_call: TRBJ2-7
cdr3_nt: TGTGCCAGCAGCCGGATCCAGGGCTCAGGCTACGAGCAGTACTTC
cdr3_aa: CASSRIQGSGYEQYF

v_call: TRBV7-3
d_call: TRBD2
clone_size: .
j_call: TRBJ2-1
cdr3_nt: TGTGCCAGCAGCTTGGACGGACTAGGCAGCGATGAGCAGTTCTTC
cdr3_aa: CASSLDGLGSDEQFF

v_call: TRBV5-1
d_call: .
clone_size: .
j_call: TRBJ2-5
cdr3_nt: TGCGCCAGCAGCTTGGCAGGGGCGCTTTCTCAAGAGACCCAGTACTTC
cdr3_aa: CASSLAGALSQETQYF

v_call: TRBV7-9
d_call: TRBD2
clone_size: few
j_call: TRBJ2-7
cdr3_nt: TGTGCCAGCAGCACGGGACTAGCGGGAGAACCCTACGAGCAGTACTTC
cdr3_aa: CASSTGLAGEPYEQYF

v_call: TRBV5-1
d_call: TRBD2
clone_size: .
j_call: TRBJ2-7
cdr3_nt: TGCGCCAGCAGCTCGGGACTAGCGGGAGGTAACTACGAGCAGTACTTC
cdr3_aa: CASSSGLAGGNYEQYF

v_call: TRBV5-8
d_call: TRBD1
clone_size: few
j_call: TRBJ1-5
cdr3_nt: TGTGCCAGCAGGGACCAGGGACAGGGGGATAATCAGCCCCAGCATTTT
cdr3_aa: CASRDQGQGDNQPQHF

v_call: TRBV14
d_call: .
clone_size: few
j_call: TRBJ2-1
cdr3_nt: TGTGCCAGCAGCCAGAGGGAGGTCCCCAATGAGCAGTTCTTC
cdr3_aa: CASSQREVPNEQFF

v_call: TRBV12-3/TRBV12-4
d_call: TRBD2
clone_size: few
j_call: TRBJ2-7
cdr3_nt: TGTGCCAGCAGTCCCTTGACTAGCGGGCCCTACGAGCAGTACTTC
cdr3_aa: CASSPLTSGPYEQYF

v_call: TRBV3-1
d_call: .
clone_size: .
j_call: TRBJ2-1
cdr3_nt: TGTGCCAGCAGCCAAGATATGCGGGGATACTACAATGAGCAGTTCTTC
cdr3_aa: CASSQDMRGYYNEQFF

v_call: TRBV4-3
d_call: .
clone_size: few
j_call: TRBJ1-4
cdr3_nt: TGCGCCAGCAGCCAAGTAAGGGGCAATGAAAAACTGTTTTTT
cdr3_aa: CASSQVRGNEKLFF

v_call: TRBV12-3/TRBV12-4
d_call: .
clone_size: .
j_call: TRBJ1-2
cdr3_nt: TGTGCCAGCAGCCCCGGACCCGTGGCAAACTATGGCTACACCTTC
cdr3_aa: CASSPGPVANYGYTF

v_call: TRBV4-3
d_call: .
clone_size: few
j_call: TRBJ2-7
cdr3_nt: TGCGCCAGCAGCCAAGATTGGGGGGATGGCGAGCAGTACTTC
cdr3_aa: CASSQDWGDGEQYF

v_call: TRBV5-6
d_call: .
clone_size: few
j_call: TRBJ2-7
cdr3_nt: TGTGCCAGCAGCTTGGATCCCGGGACCACCTACGAGCAGTACTTC
cdr3_aa: CASSLDPGTTYEQYF

v_call: TRBV7-9
d_call: TRBD2
clone_size: .
j_call: TRBJ2-7
cdr3_nt: TGTGCCAGCAGCCCCCCCCGGACTAGCGGGAGTTCCGAGCAGTACTTC
cdr3_aa: CASSPPRTSGSSEQYF

v_call: TRBV12-3/TRBV12-4
d_call: TRBD1
clone_size: .
j_call: TRBJ1-1
cdr3_nt: TGTGCCAGCAGTTCATCCCGACAGGGGTCGAACACTGAAGCTTTCTTT
cdr3_aa: CASSSSRQGSNTEAFF

v_call: TRBV7-9
d_call: .
clone_size: many
j_call: TRBJ1-1
cdr3_nt: TGTGCCAGCAGCTCCTACCCCTTAACGAACACTGAAGCTTTCTTT
cdr3_aa: CASSSYPLTNTEAFF

v_call: TRBV24-1
d_call: .
clone_size: .
j_call: TRBJ2-1
cdr3_nt: TGTGCCACCAGTGATGAGGGATACGAGCAGTTCTTC
cdr3_aa: CATSDEGYEQFF

v_call: TRBV5-1
d_call: .
clone_size: .
j_call: TRBJ2-5
cdr3_nt: TGCGCCAGCAGCTCCCGGGGTTTCCAAGAGACCCAGTACTTC
cdr3_aa: CASSSRGFQETQYF

v_call: TRBV2
d_call: TRBD2
clone_size: .
j_call: TRBJ2-3
cdr3_nt: TGTGCCAGCAGCGCGCCCTCGGGACTAGCGTACACAGATACGCAGTATTTT
cdr3_aa: CASSAPSGLAYTDTQYF

v_call: TRBV11-1
d_call: .
clone_size: .
j_call: TRBJ2-1
cdr3_nt: TGTGCCAGCAGCCTCTCAGGGCCCTACGGTGAGCAGTTCTTC
cdr3_aa: CASSLSGPYGEQFF

v_call: TRBV27
d_call: TRBD2
clone_size: many
j_call: TRBJ2-1
cdr3_nt: TGTGCCAGCAGGGCGGCTTGGACTAGCGGGAGGACGCAGTTCTTC
cdr3_aa: CASRAAWTSGRTQFF

v_call: TRBV21-1
d_call: .
clone_size: many
j_call: TRBJ1-1
cdr3_nt: TGTGCCAGCAGCAAAGGGGGACAGGGGGCGATGACTGAAGCTTTCTTT
cdr3_aa: CASSKGGQGAMTEAFF

v_call: TRBV28
d_call: TRBD1
clone_size: few
j_call: TRBJ2-3
cdr3_nt: TGTGCCAGCAATACAGGGACAGTAAGCACAGATACGCAGTATTTT
cdr3_aa: CASNTGTVSTDTQYF

v_call: TRBV5-1
d_call: .
clone_size: .
j_call: TRBJ2-1
cdr3_nt: TGCGCCAGCAGCAGGTCTGTGGGGGCCCCCTACAATGAGCAGTTCTTC
cdr3_aa: CASSRSVGAPYNEQFF

v_call: TRBV12-3/TRBV12-4
d_call: .
clone_size: .
j_call: TRBJ2-1
cdr3_nt: TGTGCCAGCAGGGTGAGGGGCCTGCGCAATGAGCAGTTCTTC
cdr3_aa: CASRVRGLRNEQFF